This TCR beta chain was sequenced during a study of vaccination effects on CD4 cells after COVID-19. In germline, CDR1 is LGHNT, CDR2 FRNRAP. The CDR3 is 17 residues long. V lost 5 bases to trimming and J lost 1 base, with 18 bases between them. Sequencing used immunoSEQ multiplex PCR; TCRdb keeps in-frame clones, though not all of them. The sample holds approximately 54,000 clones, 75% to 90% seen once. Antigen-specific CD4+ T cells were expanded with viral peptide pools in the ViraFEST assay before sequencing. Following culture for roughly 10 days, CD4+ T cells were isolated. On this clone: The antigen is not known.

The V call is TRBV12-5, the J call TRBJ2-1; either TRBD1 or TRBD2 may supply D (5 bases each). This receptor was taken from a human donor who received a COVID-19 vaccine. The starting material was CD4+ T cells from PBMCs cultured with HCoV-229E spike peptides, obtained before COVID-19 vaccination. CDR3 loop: CASGRDGWDRSYNEQFF. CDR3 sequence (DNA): TGTGCTAGTGGTCGGGATGGGTGGGACCGATCCTACAATGAGCAGTTCTTC.